This TCR beta chain was obtained from a study of cytomegalovirus exposure and HLA in healthy donors. As to this clone: Its antigen remains unidentified.

Study-wide findings and caveats: Associated with cytomegalovirus, according to the listing, were 150 to 200 TCR beta chains.

Method: immunoSEQ multiplex PCR; TCRdb's copy keeps in-frame clones and lacks some. The sample contains under 200,000 clones, roughly nine tenths of which appear only once. The CDR3 consists of 15 residues. CDR1 and CDR2 (germline): MNHEY, SMNVEV (reference sequence). V lost 6 bases, J lost 5 bases, and 11 bases stayed unmatched. The material sequenced was PBMCs. The sequence derives from a woman aged 18-29 years in good health and CMV-seropositive. This chain joins TRBV27 and TRBJ2-5; 8 nucleotides line up with TRBD2. The CDR3 here is CASSPKWTSLETQYF. The CDR3 bases are TGTGCCAGCAGCCCCAAATGGACTAGCTTGGAGACCCAGTACTTC.